The 16 T cell receptor beta chains below come from one sample, sequenced in a study of CD4 T cells in relation to SARS-CoV-2 and coronaviruses. Profiling relied on immunoSEQ multiplex PCR, and the TCRdb table lists in-frame clones only, not all of them. The sample includes roughly 20,000 clones, over 70% of them seen just once. What these receptors recognize is not known. The unexposed donors gave CD4+ T cells in about 2011-2019, prior to COVID-19. CD4+ T cells were isolated from the cells after 10 days of culture. The material sequenced was CD4+ T cells from PBMCs, cultured in vitro. These receptors came from a human donor in good health.

This clone appeared a few times. The chain links TRBV19 to TRBJ1-2; 8 bases align to TRBD1. The J segment lost 8 bases and the V segment lost 5 bases, leaving 7 bases of the junction unmatched. The CDR3 is 13 amino acids. Germline V gives CDR1 LNHDA, CDR2 SQIVND (reference sequence). The CDR3 sequence: CASSPQGAGGYTF. In DNA, the CDR3 is TGTGCCAGTAGTCCCCAGGGGGCCGGCGGCTACACCTTC.

This clone was seen once. The chain employs TRBV10-3 and TRBJ1-2, with TRBD1 as a possible D gene (5 bases). V shed 4 bases and J shed 6 bases, with 12 bases lying between them. Germline V gives CDR1 ENHRY, CDR2 SYGVKD. This CDR3 has 13 residues. CDR3 amino acids: CAISGTGPNGYTF. The CDR3 DNA follows: TGTGCCATCAGTGGTACAGGTCCCAATGGCTACACCTTC.

This chain links TRBV19 with TRBJ1-2, with no clear D. CDR1 and CDR2 (germline): LNHDA, SQIVND (reference sequence). CDR3 length: 12 residues. With 0 bases removed from V and 4 bases from J, the gap between germline ends came to 3 bases. CDR3 coding DNA: TGTGCCAGTAGTATAGAAGGCTATGGCTACACCTTC. Translating gives CASSIEGYGYTF.

The chain links TRBV5-1 to TRBJ2-1, with D maybe TRBD2 (6 bases). Germline CDR1 is SGHRS and CDR2 is YFSETQ. The CDR3 has 15 amino acids. Trimming pared 2 bases from V and 3 bases from J, leaving 12 bases between. CDR3 bases: TGCGCCAGCAGCTTAGTGTTAGCGGACTACAATGAGCAGTTCTTC. Its translation: CASSLVLADYNEQFF.

The V and J genes are TRBV5-6 and TRBJ2-2; 14 bases line up with TRBD2. Germline V CDR1 and CDR2: SGHDT, YYEEEE. After removal of 0 bases from V and 2 bases from J, the junction contained 3 bases not matched to a gene. The CDR3 is made up of 18 amino acids. CDR3 protein: CASSLGLAGGPNTGELFF. DNA of the CDR3: TGTGCCAGCAGCTTGGGACTAGCGGGAGGGCCAAACACCGGGGAGCTGTTTTTT.

The chain is built from TRBV27 and TRBJ1-3; no definite D call. The V end was cut by 5 bases, the J end by 4 bases, with 9 bases between. This CDR3 comprises 13 residues. CDR1 and CDR2 from the germline V gene are MNHEY and SMNVEV (reference sequence). CDR3 DNA sequence: TGTGCCAGCAGTCCCGATGCCGGAAACACCATATATTTT. This translates into CASSPDAGNTIYF.

In its sample, this clone was seen a few times. CDR3 loop: CASSEQQWGQGELFF. The DNA of the CDR3 is TGTGCCAGCAGTGAACAGCAGTGGGGACAGGGGGAGCTGTTTTTT. The chain combines TRBV6-1 with TRBJ2-2; 7 bases are a match to TRBD1. The germline V gene encodes CDR1 MNHNS and CDR2 SASEGT. V shed 2 bases, J shed 8 bases, and the junction held 8 bases outside the gene matches. This CDR3 contains 15 residues.

V is TRBV5-1 and J is TRBJ1-6, with a tentative D call TRBD1 (6 bases). The germline V gene encodes CDR1 SGHRS and CDR2 YFSETQ. Between the trimmed V and J ends, which lost 0 bases and 8 bases, there was a span of 9 bases. This CDR3 is built from 14 residues. CDR3 amino acids: CASSLGQDYSPLHF. As DNA, the CDR3 is TGCGCCAGCAGCTTGGGACAGGACTATTCACCCCTCCACTTT.

This clone was observed a handful of times. The gene calls are TRBV27 and TRBJ2-2; tentatively, D is TRBD1 (8 bases). This CDR3 is built from 15 residues. Trimming removed 6 bases from V and 6 bases from J, with 17 bases in between. Germline V lookup: CDR1 MNHEY, CDR2 SMNVEV (reference sequence). CDR3 nucleotides: TGTGCCAGCAGACAAACAGGGGGGAGGGCCGGGGAGCTGTTTTTT. This translates into CASRQTGGRAGELFF.

CDR3 in DNA: TGCGCCAGCAGCTTGGGGTCGGGAGAACTCAATGAGCAGTTCTTC. Its translation is CASSLGSGELNEQFF. The chain couples TRBV5-1 to TRBJ2-1; weak D call: TRBD2 (6 bases). CDR3 size: 15 residues. V was shortened by 0 bases and J by 6 bases, with 13 bases between the two germline ends. In germline, CDR1 is SGHRS, CDR2 YFSETQ.

This sequence joins TRBV5-4 and TRBJ2-3; 8 positions agree with TRBD2. J lost 1 base, V lost 5 bases, and 6 bases had no gene match. Per germline, CDR1 SGHNT and CDR2 YYREEE (reference sequence). The CDR3 runs 15 residues. CDR3 sequence (DNA): TGTGCCAGCAGGTCTGGACTAGCAGGCACAGATACGCAGTATTTT. This sequence encodes CASRSGLAGTDTQYF. Drawing the rest from reference TRBV5-4 and TRBJ2-3, the complete variable domain is ETGVTQSPTHLIKTRGQQVTLRCSSQSGHNTVSWYQQALGQGPQFIFQYYREEENGRGNFPPRFSGLQFPNYSSELNVNALELDDSALYLCASRSGLAGTDTQYFGPGTRLTVL.

CDR3: CASSLVDTIYF. The CDR3 coding sequence is TGTGCCAGCAGCTTAGTAGACACCATATATTTT. This chain joins TRBV7-9 and TRBJ1-3; D remains ambiguous. Per germline, CDR1 SEHNR and CDR2 FQNEAQ (reference sequence). This CDR3 is 11 amino acids long. Between the trimmed V and J ends, which lost 1 base and 8 bases, there was a span of 3 bases.

This clone was detected a few times. V usage is TRBV5-8 and J usage is TRBJ2-1; D is ambiguous. Trimming stripped 0 bases from V and 2 bases from J, with 6 bases between. Germline-derived CDR1 and CDR2 are SGHTS and YDEGEE. CDR3 size: 14 residues. The CDR3 protein is CASSLGEPYNEQFF. CDR3 coding DNA: TGTGCCAGCAGCTTGGGGGAACCCTACAATGAGCAGTTCTTC.

This clone is categorized as hyperexpanded (1% or more). The DNA for the CDR3 is TGTGCCAGCAGTTACTCGGGGCTAGCGGCCGGGACCGGGGAGCTGTTTTTT. Encoded protein: CASSYSGLAAGTGELFF. The rearrangement uses TRBV6-2 or TRBV6-3 and TRBJ2-2, with 7 nucleotides matching TRBD2. Germline CDR1 reads MNHEY; CDR2 reads SVGEGT. Trimming cost V 0 bases and J 5 bases; bases outside gene matches: 9. The CDR3 has 17 residues.

J is TRBJ2-3 and V is TRBV29-1; D possibly matches TRBD1 or TRBD2 (5 bases each). V lost 2 bases, J lost 3 bases, and 15 bases lay in between. This CDR3 has 15 residues. CDR1 and CDR2 (germline): SQVTM, ANQGSEA. In DNA, the CDR3 is TGCAGCGTTGAACGGGGCGCGGCTCCGACAGATACGCAGTATTTT. As protein: CSVERGAAPTDTQYF.

The chain carries TRBV6-4 and TRBJ2-3; D might be TRBD2 (5 bases). From germline, CDR1 is MRHNA and CDR2 SNTAGT. Trimming pared 0 bases from V and 3 bases from J, leaving 10 bases between. This CDR3 is 15 amino acids long. CDR3 sequence (DNA): TGTGCCAGCAGTGACTCGATTTCGGGAACAGATACGCAGTATTTT. This gives the protein CASSDSISGTDTQYF.